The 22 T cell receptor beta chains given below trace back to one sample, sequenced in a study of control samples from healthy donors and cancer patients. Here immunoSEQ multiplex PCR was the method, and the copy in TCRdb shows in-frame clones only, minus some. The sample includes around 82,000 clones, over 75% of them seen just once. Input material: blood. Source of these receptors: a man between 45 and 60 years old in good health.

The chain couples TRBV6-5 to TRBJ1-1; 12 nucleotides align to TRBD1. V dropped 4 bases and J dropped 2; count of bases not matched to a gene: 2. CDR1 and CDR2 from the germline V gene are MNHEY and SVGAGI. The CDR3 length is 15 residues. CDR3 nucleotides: TGTGCCAGCAGTTGGGACAGGGGGCTAAACACTGAAGCTTTCTTT. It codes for CASSWDRGLNTEAFF.

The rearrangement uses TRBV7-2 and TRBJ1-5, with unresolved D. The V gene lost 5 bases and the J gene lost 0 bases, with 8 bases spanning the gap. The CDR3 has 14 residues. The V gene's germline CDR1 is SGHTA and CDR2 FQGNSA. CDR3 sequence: CASSQSASNQPQHF. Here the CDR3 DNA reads TGTGCCAGCAGCCAGTCAGCTAGCAATCAGCCCCAGCATTTT.

The CDR3 here is CASRPSIQGAYGYTF. The CDR3 bases are TGTGCCAGCAGACCTAGTATACAGGGGGCCTATGGCTACACCTTC. The rearrangement uses TRBV2 and TRBJ1-2; 9 bases fit TRBD1. Germline V CDR1 and CDR2: SNHLY, FYNNEI. The CDR3 runs to 15 residues. Losses at the gene ends were 6 bases for V and 4 bases for J; bases not matched to a gene: 9.

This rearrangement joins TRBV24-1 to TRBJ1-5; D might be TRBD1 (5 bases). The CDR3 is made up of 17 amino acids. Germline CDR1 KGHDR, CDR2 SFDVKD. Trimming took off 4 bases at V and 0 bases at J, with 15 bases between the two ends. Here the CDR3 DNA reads TGTGCCACCAGTGAACCCGACAGCCGCTATAGCAATCAGCCCCAGCATTTT. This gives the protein CATSEPDSRYSNQPQHF.

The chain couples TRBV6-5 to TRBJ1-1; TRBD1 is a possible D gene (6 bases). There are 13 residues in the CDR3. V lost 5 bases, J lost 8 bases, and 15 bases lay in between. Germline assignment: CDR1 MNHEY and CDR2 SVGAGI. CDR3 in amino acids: CASSRTVLEEAFF. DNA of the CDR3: TGTGCCAGCAGTAGGACAGTACTTGAGGAAGCTTTCTTT.

The CDR3, as DNA: TGTGCCAGCAGCTTGGTCGGGATTGGAAACACCATATATTTT. Protein product: CASSLVGIGNTIYF. The V gene is TRBV5-5, the J gene TRBJ1-3, with unresolved D. Germline loops: CDR1 SGHKS, CDR2 YYEKEE (reference sequence). Trimming shortened V by 0 bases and J by 3 bases, and 7 bases separated the two germline ends. The CDR3 totals 14 residues.

CDR3 sequence reads: CASTRWGVYGYTF. The CDR3 DNA follows: TGTGCCAGCACTCGGTGGGGTGTCTATGGCTACACCTTC. The V gene is TRBV14, the J gene TRBJ1-2, with unresolved D. The CDR3 covers 13 residues. Germline lookup yields CDR1 SGHDN and CDR2 FVKESK. V was shortened by 7 bases and J by 4 bases, with 13 bases between the two germline ends.

Here the CDR3 reads CASSVTSATYEQYF. The DNA of the CDR3 is TGTGCCAGCAGTGTGACTAGCGCCACCTACGAGCAGTACTTC. J is TRBJ2-7 and V is TRBV2; TRBD2 matches at 8 bases. The CDR3 consists of 14 residues. Unmatched junction bases numbered 4, after V lost 4 bases and J lost 2 bases. The germline V gene has CDR1 SNHLY and CDR2 FYNNEI.

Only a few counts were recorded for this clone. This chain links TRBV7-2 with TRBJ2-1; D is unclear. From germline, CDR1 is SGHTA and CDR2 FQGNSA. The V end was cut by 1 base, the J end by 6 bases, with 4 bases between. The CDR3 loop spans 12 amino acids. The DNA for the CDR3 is TGTGCCAGCAGCTTAGAAGTCAATGAGCAGTTCTTC. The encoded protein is CASSLEVNEQFF.

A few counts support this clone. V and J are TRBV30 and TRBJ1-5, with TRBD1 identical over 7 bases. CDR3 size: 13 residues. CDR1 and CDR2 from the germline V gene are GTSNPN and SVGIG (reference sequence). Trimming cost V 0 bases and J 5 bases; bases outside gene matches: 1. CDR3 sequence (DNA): TGTGCCTGGAGTGTCGACAGGGATCAGCCCCAGCATTTT. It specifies CAWSVDRDQPQHF.

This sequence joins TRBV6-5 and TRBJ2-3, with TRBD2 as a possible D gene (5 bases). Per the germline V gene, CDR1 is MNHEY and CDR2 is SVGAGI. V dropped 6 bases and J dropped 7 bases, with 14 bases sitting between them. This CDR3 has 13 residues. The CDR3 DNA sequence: TGTGCCAGCAGCGGAAGCGGTTCAAATACGCAGTATTTT. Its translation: CASSGSGSNTQYF.

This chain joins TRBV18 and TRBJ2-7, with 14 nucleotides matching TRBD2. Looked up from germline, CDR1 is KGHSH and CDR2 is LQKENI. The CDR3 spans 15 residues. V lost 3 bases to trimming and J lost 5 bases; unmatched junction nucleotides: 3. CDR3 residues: CASSPGLAGVNEQYF. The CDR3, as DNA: TGTGCCAGCTCACCGGGACTAGCGGGAGTCAACGAGCAGTACTTC.

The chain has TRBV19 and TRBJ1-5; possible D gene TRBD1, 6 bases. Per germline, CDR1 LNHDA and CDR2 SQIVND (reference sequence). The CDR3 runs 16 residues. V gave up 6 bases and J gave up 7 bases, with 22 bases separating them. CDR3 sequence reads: CASRPLGGRPGQPQHF. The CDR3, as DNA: TGTGCCAGTAGGCCCCTAGGGGGGAGGCCAGGACAGCCCCAGCATTTT. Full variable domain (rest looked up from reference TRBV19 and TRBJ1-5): DGGITQSPKYLFRKEGQNVTLSCEQNLNHDAMYWYRQDPGQGLRLIYYSQIVNDFQKGDIAEGYSVSREKKESFPLTVTSAQKNPTAFYLCASRPLGGRPGQPQHFGDGTRLSIL.

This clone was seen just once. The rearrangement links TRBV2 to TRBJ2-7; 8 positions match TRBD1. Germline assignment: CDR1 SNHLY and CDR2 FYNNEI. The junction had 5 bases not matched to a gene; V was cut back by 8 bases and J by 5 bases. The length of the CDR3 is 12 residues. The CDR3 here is CASSWTGNEQYV. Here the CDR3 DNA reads TGTGCCAGCTCCTGGACAGGGAACGAGCAGTACGTC.

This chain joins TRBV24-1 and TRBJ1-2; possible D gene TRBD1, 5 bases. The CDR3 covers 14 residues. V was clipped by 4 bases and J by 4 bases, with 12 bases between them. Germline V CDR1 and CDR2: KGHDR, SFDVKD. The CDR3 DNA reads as TGTGCCACCAGTGACAAAGACAGTCCCTATGGCTACACCTTC. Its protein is CATSDKDSPYGYTF.

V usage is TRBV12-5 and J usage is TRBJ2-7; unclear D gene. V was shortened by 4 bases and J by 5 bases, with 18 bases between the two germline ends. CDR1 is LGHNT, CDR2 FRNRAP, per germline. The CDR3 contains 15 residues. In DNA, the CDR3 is TGTGCTAGTGGTTCCGGAACCCCCAGTGACAACGAGCAGTACTTC. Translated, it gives CASGSGTPSDNEQYF.

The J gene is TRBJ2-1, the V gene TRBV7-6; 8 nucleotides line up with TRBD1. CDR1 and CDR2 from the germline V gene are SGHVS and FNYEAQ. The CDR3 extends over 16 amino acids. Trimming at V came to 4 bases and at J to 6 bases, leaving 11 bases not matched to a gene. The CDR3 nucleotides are TGTGCCAGCAGCTCTCAGGGGGCAGGGGTGGGCAATGAGCAGTTCTTC. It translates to CASSSQGAGVGNEQFF.

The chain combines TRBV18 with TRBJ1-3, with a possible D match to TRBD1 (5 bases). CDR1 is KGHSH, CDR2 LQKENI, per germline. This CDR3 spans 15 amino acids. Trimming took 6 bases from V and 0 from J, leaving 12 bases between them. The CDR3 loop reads CASSSGSPSGNTIYF. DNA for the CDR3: TGTGCCAGCTCCTCAGGGAGCCCCTCTGGAAACACCATATATTTT.

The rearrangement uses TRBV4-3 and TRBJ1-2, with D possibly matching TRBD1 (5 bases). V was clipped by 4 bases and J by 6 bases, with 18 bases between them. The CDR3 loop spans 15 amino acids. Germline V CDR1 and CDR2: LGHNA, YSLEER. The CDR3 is CASSPIRGDADGYTF. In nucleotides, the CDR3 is TGCGCCAGCAGCCCGATCCGGGGGGATGCGGATGGCTACACCTTC.

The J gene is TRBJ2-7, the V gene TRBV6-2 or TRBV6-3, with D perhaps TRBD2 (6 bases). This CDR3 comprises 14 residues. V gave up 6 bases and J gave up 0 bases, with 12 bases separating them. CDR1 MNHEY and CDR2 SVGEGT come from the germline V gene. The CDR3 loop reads CASRPSASSYEQYF. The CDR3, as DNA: TGTGCCAGCAGACCTAGCGCTAGCTCCTACGAGCAGTACTTC.

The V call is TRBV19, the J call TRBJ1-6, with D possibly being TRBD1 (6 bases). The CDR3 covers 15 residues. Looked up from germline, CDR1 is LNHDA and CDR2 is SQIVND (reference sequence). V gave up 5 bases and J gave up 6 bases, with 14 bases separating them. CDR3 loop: CASSWAGALNSPLHF. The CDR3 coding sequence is TGTGCCAGTAGTTGGGCGGGGGCTCTTAATTCACCCCTCCACTTT.

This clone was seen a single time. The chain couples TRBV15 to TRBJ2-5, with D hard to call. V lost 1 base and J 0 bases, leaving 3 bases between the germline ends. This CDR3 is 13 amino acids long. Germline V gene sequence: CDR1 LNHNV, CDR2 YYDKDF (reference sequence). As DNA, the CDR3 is TGTGCCACCAGCAGAGCGTACCAAGAGACCCAGTACTTC. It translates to CATSRAYQETQYF.